The 20 T cell receptor beta chains below were found in one sample sequenced in a study of identical twins. One entry per CDR3 protein results from TCRdb running MiXCR on the 5' RACE reads. Counted here are about 1.7 million distinct CDR3 sequences, 32% occurring once; the ten biggest clones make up more than 0.25%. The specimen sequenced was cord blood. Receptors originate from a newborn girl in good health.

This clonotype showed up many times. This chain links TRBV4-2 with TRBJ2-3, with 9 bases matching TRBD2. J lost 7 bases, V lost 0 bases, and 5 bases had no gene match. CDR1 is LGHNA and CDR2 is YNFKEQ in the germline V gene. CDR3 length: 15 residues. The CDR3 region is CASSQDGTSLNTQYF. The CDR3, as DNA: TGTGCCAGCAGCCAAGATGGGACTAGCCTGAATACGCAGTATTTT.

The chain employs TRBV20-1 and TRBJ2-5, with 7 bases that match TRBD1. Germline CDR1 DFQATT, CDR2 SNEGSKA (reference sequence). V was pared by 8 bases and J by 2 bases, with 8 bases of the junction left unmatched. CDR3 length equals 13 residues. The CDR3 region is CSHNRGGQETQYF. The CDR3 region has the DNA TGCAGTCATAACAGGGGCGGGCAAGAGACCCAGTACTTC.

This clonotype has just a few counts. The rearrangement links TRBV28 to TRBJ2-4; D is perhaps TRBD2 (5 bases). The CDR3 runs 16 residues. Trimming shortened V by 5 bases and J by 3 bases, and 17 bases separated the two germline ends. From germline, CDR1 is MDHEN and CDR2 SYDVKM. As DNA, the CDR3 is TGTGCCAGCAGTCCAGGACTGGGTTTCGTCAAAAACATTCAGTACTTC. It specifies CASSPGLGFVKNIQYF.

Only a few counts were recorded for this clonotype. The V call is TRBV4-2, the J call TRBJ1-4, with D unresolved. Trimming left V 1 base short and J 5 bases short, with 17 bases between. Germline V gives CDR1 LGHNA, CDR2 YNFKEQ. The CDR3 has 17 amino acids. DNA of the CDR3: TGTGCCAGCAGCCAAGTGGGTAAACAGCTTTTGAATGAAAAACTGTTTTTT. It codes for CASSQVGKQLLNEKLFF.

The chain carries TRBV6-6 and TRBJ2-7; 9 bases fit TRBD1. Looked up from germline, CDR1 is MNHNY and CDR2 is SVGAGI (reference sequence). The V gene end was trimmed by 0 bases and the J gene end by 5 bases; junction bases not matched to a gene: 8. CDR3 length: 16 amino acids. The CDR3 coding sequence is TGTGCCAGCAGTTACTCGGACGGGACAGGGCAGCACGAGCAGTACTTC. It translates to CASSYSDGTGQHEQYF.

Only a few counts were recorded for this clonotype. This chain joins TRBV30 and TRBJ2-7, with TRBD1 matching over 7 bases. This CDR3 has 15 amino acids. Trimming at V came to 0 bases and at J to 2 bases, leaving 7 bases not matched to a gene. Germline CDR1 is GTSNPN and CDR2 is SVGIG (reference sequence). The CDR3 region is CAWSVVRDSTYEQYF. The CDR3 DNA reads TGTGCCTGGAGTGTAGTACGGGACAGTACCTACGAGCAGTACTTC.

This clonotype turned up a few times. V gene TRBV4-2 combines with J gene TRBJ1-1, with 11 bases that match TRBD1. The length of the CDR3 is 17 residues. V gave up 0 bases and J gave up 4 bases; unmatched junction bases: 7. Germline values: CDR1 LGHNA, CDR2 YNFKEQ. CDR3: CASSQDPRGQGGTEAFF. CDR3 nucleotides: TGTGCCAGCAGCCAAGATCCTCGGGGACAGGGGGGCACTGAAGCTTTCTTT.

Comments on this clonotype: Since a much larger clone is just one base distant, this may be a read error. The chain employs TRBV24-1 and TRBJ2-7, with 10 bases lining up with TRBD1. Per germline, CDR1 KGHDR and CDR2 SFDVKD. Losses at the gene ends were 3 bases for V and 10 bases for J; bases not matched to a gene: 11. The CDR3 consists of 15 residues. CDR3 coding DNA: TGTGCCACCAGTGATGGACAGGGGGGGAAAAACACTCAGTACTTC. This sequence encodes CATSDGQGGKNTQYF.

This sequence joins TRBV27 and TRBJ1-1, with TRBD1 matching over 7 bases. V shed 6 bases, J shed 3 bases, and the junction held 7 bases outside the gene matches. This CDR3 is 14 amino acids long. The germline gives CDR1 MNHEY, CDR2 SMNVEV (reference sequence). CDR3 nucleotides: TGTGCCAGCAGCCGGACAGGCTTCTACACTGAAGCTTTCTTT. Its translation is CASSRTGFYTEAFF.

This clonotype was detected a few times. The V gene is TRBV4-2, the J gene TRBJ2-3; TRBD2 matches 8 bases. The trim removed 5 bases at V and 5 bases at J, leaving 18 bases unmatched. Per germline, CDR1 LGHNA and CDR2 YNFKEQ. The length of the CDR3 is 18 residues. The CDR3 sequence is CASSLSVGTRGSRDTQYF. The CDR3 DNA follows: TGTGCCAGCAGCTTAAGCGTCGGGACTAGAGGTTCCAGAGATACGCAGTATTTT.

V and J are TRBV5-6 and TRBJ2-3; D might be TRBD2 (5 bases). Germline CDR1 SGHDT, CDR2 YYEEEE. The CDR3 runs to 15 residues. Trimming stripped 4 bases from V and 0 bases from J, with 12 bases between. The CDR3 reads CASSERFPSTDTQYF. In DNA, the CDR3 is TGTGCCAGCAGCGAGCGGTTTCCTAGCACAGATACGCAGTATTTT.

This clonotype was found a few times. The junction does not match germline at one end; this may be a read error. This sequence joins TRBV7-2 and TRBJ2-3; D is uncertain. From germline, CDR1 is SGHTA and CDR2 FQGNSA. The CDR3 extends over 14 amino acids. The CDR3 is CASSSTTAADTQYF. The CDR3 nucleotides are TGTGCCAGCAGCTCAACTACGGCGGCAGATACCCAGTATTTT. The full variable domain, its missing parts supplied by reference TRBV7-2 and TRBJ2-3, is GAGVSQSPSNKVTEKGKDVELRCDPISGHTALYWYRQSLGQGLEFLIYFQGNSAPDKSGLPSDRFSAERTGGSVSTLTIQRTQQEDSAVYLCASSSTTAADTQYFGPGTRLTVL.

This clonotype was observed once. The V call is TRBV19, the J call TRBJ2-2, with 8 bases lining up with TRBD2. The V segment lost 2 bases and the J segment 1 base; nucleotides outside the gene matches: 0. The CDR3 extends over 15 amino acids. Germline CDR1 is LNHDA and CDR2 is SQIVND (reference sequence). CDR3 sequence reads: CASSITSGNTGELFF. CDR3 sequence (DNA): TGTGCCAGTAGTATAACTAGCGGGAACACCGGGGAGCTGTTTTTT. The full variable domain, completed using reference TRBV19 and TRBJ2-2, is DGGITQSPKYLFRKEGQNVTLSCEQNLNHDAMYWYRQDPGQGLRLIYYSQIVNDFQKGDIAEGYSVSREKKESFPLTVTSAQKNPTAFYLCASSITSGNTGELFFGEGSRLTVL.

This clonotype was recorded only once. The chain couples TRBV12-3 or TRBV12-4 to TRBJ1-6; TRBD1 matches at 10 bases. This CDR3 spans 16 amino acids. V shed 5 bases, J shed 7 bases, and the junction held 8 bases outside the gene matches. CDR3 DNA sequence: TGTGCCAGCAGTCCAGACCCGGGACAGGGGAATTCACCCCTCCACTTT. Protein product: CASSPDPGQGNSPLHF.

This clonotype was counted a few times. This rearrangement joins TRBV6-6 to TRBJ2-7; D call uncertain. Deletions cut 5 bases from V and 0 bases from J, with 11 bases between. In germline, CDR1 is MNHNY, CDR2 SVGAGI (reference sequence). This CDR3 is built from 14 residues. The CDR3 DNA is TGTGCCAGCAGTGCAGACCCCAGCTCCTACGAGCAGTACTTC. Translating gives CASSADPSSYEQYF.

This clonotype was observed many times. The chain combines TRBV11-2 with TRBJ2-3; 9 nucleotides match TRBD2. The CDR3 length is 16 residues. In germline, CDR1 is SGHAT, CDR2 FQNNGV. Losses at the gene ends were 2 bases for V and 2 bases for J; bases not matched to a gene: 5. This CDR3 reads CASSLRLAGPTDTQYF. CDR3 coding DNA: TGTGCCAGCAGCTTAAGGCTAGCGGGGCCCACAGATACGCAGTATTTT.

Comments on this clonotype: The junction does not match germline at one end; this may be a read error. The chain uses TRBV27 and TRBJ2-7, with 8 bases aligning to TRBD2. The length of the CDR3 is 15 residues. Germline V lookup: CDR1 MNHEY, CDR2 SMNVEV (reference sequence). The DNA of the CDR3 is TGTGCCTGCAGTTTTCGAACTAGCGGAACCTACGAGCAGTACTTC. Translating it yields CACSFRTSGTYEQYF.

There are a few counts of this clonotype. The chain joins TRBV4-1 to TRBJ1-5; 7 bases agree with TRBD1. The CDR3 sequence is 18 residues long. Unmatched junction bases numbered 9, after V lost 0 bases and J lost 1 base. Germline V gene lookup returns CDR1 MGHRA and CDR2 YSYEKL. In DNA form, the CDR3 reads TGCGCCAGCAGCCAAGATTTGGCAGGGGGAAGGAGCAATCAGCCCCAGCATTTT. It encodes CASSQDLAGGRSNQPQHF.

This chain uses TRBV7-2 with TRBJ2-3; TRBD2 agrees at 8 bases. Per germline, CDR1 SGHTA and CDR2 FQGNSA. This CDR3 is built from 16 residues. V lost 6 bases to trimming and J lost 0 bases; unmatched junction nucleotides: 8. CDR3 nucleotide sequence: TGTGCCAGCAGGTCCGGGACTAGGGGAAGCACAGATACGCAGTATTTT. This gives the protein CASRSGTRGSTDTQYF.

This rearrangement joins TRBV28 to TRBJ1-1; possible D gene TRBD1, 6 bases. Trimming took off 3 bases at V and 11 bases at J, with 13 bases between the two ends. CDR3 length: 12 amino acids. Germline lookup yields CDR1 MDHEN and CDR2 SYDVKM. CDR3 nucleotides: TGTGCCAGCAGTTTGGGGGGGGCATCGGCTTTCTTT. Translating it yields CASSLGGASAFF.